Below, 20 T cell receptor beta chains from the same sample are listed, as sequenced in a study of blood T cell repertoires in COVID-19. Here immunoSEQ multiplex PCR was the method, and the copy in TCRdb shows in-frame clones only, minus some. The sample has 150,000 to 200,000 clones; more than 65% are singletons. The sample was peripheral blood. These receptors were collected from an older man with active or convalescent COVID-19.

This chain joins TRBV7-2 and TRBJ1-2; 7 bases align to TRBD1. J gave up 7 bases and V 5 bases, and 10 bases lay outside the gene matches. The CDR3 has 14 amino acids. Germline V gives CDR1 SGHTA, CDR2 FQGNSA. In DNA form, the CDR3 reads TGTGCCAGCAGCCCGGCGACAGGGAACCTTGGCTACACCTTC. Translation gives CASSPATGNLGYTF.

V usage is TRBV4-3 and J usage is TRBJ2-6; 13 bases match TRBD2. The CDR3 loop spans 18 amino acids. Germline loops: CDR1 LGHNA, CDR2 YSLEER. V gave up 3 bases and J gave up 0 bases; unmatched junction bases: 2. CDR3 region: CASSQGLAGSSGANVLTF. CDR3 in DNA: TGCGCCAGCAGCCAGGGACTAGCGGGAAGCTCTGGGGCCAACGTCCTGACTTTC.

The rearrangement uses TRBV30 and TRBJ1-6; D not resolved. Germline V lookup: CDR1 GTSNPN, CDR2 SVGIG (reference sequence). The CDR3 loop spans 15 amino acids. Trimming left V 4 bases short and J 0 bases short, with 10 bases between. CDR3 bases: TGTGCCTGGACCTCGTTGAGCTCCTATAATTCACCCCTCCACTTT. It translates to CAWTSLSSYNSPLHF.

The CDR3 DNA reads TGCGCCAGCAGCCCCCGGGACTACCAAGAGACCCAGTACTTC. Translated, it gives CASSPRDYQETQYF. This sequence joins TRBV4-1 and TRBJ2-5; tentative D call: TRBD2 (6 bases). Germline V gene sequence: CDR1 MGHRA, CDR2 YSYEKL. The CDR3 spans 14 residues. V was clipped by 4 bases and J by 0 bases, with 9 bases between them.

This chain joins TRBV7-9 and TRBJ1-1; D call uncertain. V was clipped by 0 bases and J by 10 bases, with 12 bases between them. CDR3 length: 13 amino acids. The germline gives CDR1 SEHNR, CDR2 FQNEAQ (reference sequence). The DNA of the CDR3 is TGTGCCAGCAGCTTAGCGGACGGGCGGGGAGCTTTCTTT. The encoded protein is CASSLADGRGAFF.

This clone was recorded only once. This chain joins TRBV15 and TRBJ1-2; the D gene is possibly TRBD1 (6 bases). The V end lost 3 bases, the J end lost 2 bases, and 13 bases lay between the germline ends. Germline CDR1 reads LNHNV; CDR2 reads YYDKDF (reference sequence). This CDR3 has 15 residues. The chain's CDR3 is CATSRRGGKNYGYTF. The DNA for the CDR3 is TGTGCCACCAGCAGGAGGGGGGGGAAGAACTATGGCTACACCTTC.

The chain links TRBV5-6 to TRBJ2-5; D call uncertain. This CDR3 is built from 15 residues. CDR1 and CDR2 (germline): SGHDT, YYEEEE. V dropped 4 bases and J dropped 3 bases, with 16 bases sitting between them. The CDR3 coding sequence is TGTGCCAGCAGCCTACCCACGTCAGAGGAAGAGACCCAGTACTTC. Encoded protein: CASSLPTSEEETQYF.

This clone was seen more than once but under ten times. V is TRBV20-1 and J is TRBJ2-5; D gene ambiguous. V lost 6 bases, J lost 4 bases, and 6 bases lay in between. The CDR3 has 10 residues. In germline, CDR1 is DFQATT, CDR2 SNEGSKA (reference sequence). CDR3 region: CSAPRETQYF. The CDR3 DNA reads TGCAGTGCCCCTAGAGAGACCCAGTACTTC.

The chain is built from TRBV7-2 and TRBJ2-5, with D tentatively TRBD1 (6 bases). The V end was cut by 5 bases, the J end by 3 bases, with 13 bases between. This CDR3 spans 14 amino acids. In germline, CDR1 is SGHTA, CDR2 FQGNSA. The CDR3, as DNA: TGTGCCAGCAGCAGATCAGGGGCGGAAGAGACCCAGTACTTC. This encodes CASSRSGAEETQYF.

The chain links TRBV5-1 to TRBJ2-5; a weak D match, TRBD1 (5 bases). The CDR3 totals 14 residues. V lost 2 bases and J 7 bases, leaving 15 bases between the germline ends. CDR1 and CDR2 from the germline V gene are SGHRS and YFSETQ. CDR3: CASSLGQGQPTQYF. CDR3 coding DNA: TGCGCCAGCAGCTTAGGGCAGGGCCAGCCGACCCAGTACTTC. The whole variable domain, filled in from reference TRBV5-1 and TRBJ2-5, reads KAGVTQTPRYLIKTRGQQVTLSCSPISGHRSVSWYQQTPGQGLQFLFEYFSETQRNKGNFPGRFSGRQFSNSRSEMNVSTLELGDSALYLCASSLGQGQPTQYFGPGTRLLVL.

The chain recombines TRBV4-1 with TRBJ2-7, with 9 bases fitting TRBD1. The CDR3 has 17 amino acids. The V gene end was trimmed by 0 bases and the J gene end by 3 bases; junction bases not matched to a gene: 9. Germline-derived CDR1 and CDR2 are MGHRA and YSYEKL. The CDR3 DNA follows: TGCGCCAGCAGCCAAGACGACCGGGGACAGGGAGGCTACGAGCAGTACTTC. The encoded protein is CASSQDDRGQGGYEQYF.

The J gene is TRBJ2-1, the V gene TRBV15; possible D gene TRBD2, 6 bases. The V end lost 2 bases, the J end lost 5 bases, and 10 bases lay between the germline ends. CDR3 length equals 14 residues. Germline-derived CDR1 and CDR2 are LNHNV and YYDKDF (reference sequence). The CDR3 nucleotides read TGTGCCACCAGCAGACCTAGCGCCAACAATGAGCAGTTCTTC. This sequence encodes CATSRPSANNEQFF. Full variable domain (outside the CDR3, taken from reference TRBV15 and TRBJ2-1): DAMVIQNPRYQVTQFGKPVTLSCSQTLNHNVMYWYQQKSSQAPKLLFHYYDKDFNNEADTPDNFQSRRPNTSFCFLDIRSPGLGDTAMYLCATSRPSANNEQFFGPGTRLTVL.

V gene TRBV24-1 combines with J gene TRBJ1-1; 8 bases are a match to TRBD1. Germline lookup yields CDR1 KGHDR and CDR2 SFDVKD. J was trimmed by 2 bases and V by 5 bases; bases with no gene match: 12. The CDR3 covers 17 residues. CDR3 coding DNA: TGTGCCACCAGTGGTCACGGGACAGGCACCACAAACACTGAAGCTTTCTTT. Translated, it gives CATSGHGTGTTNTEAFF.

The CDR3 DNA reads TGTGCCAGCTCACGGGGGACAGGGTTTCGTGAAAAACTGTTTTTT. Protein: CASSRGTGFREKLFF. The rearrangement joins TRBV18 to TRBJ1-4; TRBD1 matches at 9 bases. V trimming: 4 bases; J trimming: 7 bases; junction bases outside the gene matches: 7. The germline CDR1 and CDR2 sequences are KGHSH and LQKENI. The CDR3 spans 15 residues. Together with reference TRBV18 and TRBJ1-4, the CDR3 gives the full variable domain: NAGVMQNPRHLVRRRGQEARLRCSPMKGHSHVYWYRQLPEEGLKFMVYLQKENIIDESGMPKERFSAEFPKEGPSILRIQQVVRGDSAAYFCASSRGTGFREKLFFGSGTQLSVL.

V usage is TRBV15 and J usage is TRBJ2-2, with 7 nucleotides matching TRBD1. CDR1 and CDR2 from the germline V gene are LNHNV and YYDKDF (reference sequence). The CDR3 has 15 residues. V shed 7 bases, J shed 2 bases, and the junction held 7 bases outside the gene matches. CDR3 sequence: CATTRDSVNTGELFF. Written as DNA, the CDR3 is TGTGCCACCACCCGGGACAGTGTAAACACCGGGGAGCTGTTTTTT. Based on the CDR3 plus reference TRBV15 and TRBJ2-2, the full variable domain is DAMVIQNPRYQVTQFGKPVTLSCSQTLNHNVMYWYQQKSSQAPKLLFHYYDKDFNNEADTPDNFQSRRPNTSFCFLDIRSPGLGDTAMYLCATTRDSVNTGELFFGEGSRLTVL.

This clone was observed a handful of times. The V call is TRBV16, the J call TRBJ2-7; 7 nucleotides align to TRBD2. The CDR3 has 13 amino acids. Germline trimming cut 0 bases from V and 6 bases from J; bases unmatched to any gene: 2. Germline values: CDR1 KGHSY, CDR2 FQNENV. The CDR3 DNA follows: TGTGCCAGCAGCCAATCGGCTAGCGGCGAGCAGTACTTC. Its protein product is CASSQSASGEQYF.

The chain uses TRBV18 and TRBJ1-3, with a weak D call TRBD1 (5 bases). Looked up from germline, CDR1 is KGHSH and CDR2 is LQKENI. Trimming stripped 3 bases from V and 0 bases from J, with 15 bases between. The CDR3 sequence is 17 residues long. In DNA form, the CDR3 reads TGTGCCAGCTCACCGATTGGACGGGGGAGCTCTGGAAACACCATATATTTT. Protein sequence: CASSPIGRGSSGNTIYF.

The chain is built from TRBV9 and TRBJ1-2, with D possibly matching TRBD1 (6 bases). The CDR3 contains 15 residues. Germline CDR1 is SGDLS and CDR2 is YYNGEE. V lost 0 bases, J lost 1 base, and 10 bases lay in between. The DNA of the CDR3 is TGTGCCAGCAGCGTAGGGACAGCTGTTAACTATGGCTACACCTTC. It is translated as CASSVGTAVNYGYTF.

The chain links TRBV7-3 to TRBJ1-1, with 10 nucleotides matching TRBD1. The CDR3 is 16 amino acids. From germline, CDR1 is SGHTA and CDR2 FQGTGA. V trimming: 2 bases; J trimming: 0 bases; junction bases outside the gene matches: 3. The CDR3 loop is CASSLGTGAMNTEAFF. CDR3 sequence (DNA): TGTGCCAGCAGCTTAGGGACAGGGGCCATGAACACTGAAGCTTTCTTT.

V is TRBV4-2 and J is TRBJ2-3; TRBD2 agrees at 8 bases. V dropped 0 bases and J dropped 4; count of bases not matched to a gene: 6. From germline, CDR1 is LGHNA and CDR2 YNFKEQ. This CDR3 contains 16 residues. CDR3 coding DNA: TGTGCCAGCAGCCAAGATAGAAGCGGGGGCGCAGATACGCAGTATTTT. This sequence encodes CASSQDRSGGADTQYF.